The T cell receptor (beta chain) described here comes from a study of regulatory T cells in long-lasting Graves disease. Assembly of TCR beta libraries relied on iRepertoire HTBI primers together with Arm-PCR of CDR3 regions. Methods used by the authors: Spanning all samples, the identified segments comprised around 62 TRBV and some 14 TRBJ. TCRdb independently ran MiXCR on the multiplex PCR reads; one entry per CDR3 protein. The V and J calls here are based on TCRdb, not the publication. The sample has roughly 560,000 distinct CDR3 sequences; 12% are singletons. This clonotype was detected many times. The antigen is unknown. Time point indicated: newly diagnosed GD, antithyroid drugs for less than 3 months. Isolated PBMC RNA provided the starting material for the TCR library. Notes on the study in general: What was studied was peripheral blood only, and not thyroid tissue.

The V and J ends lost 8 bases and 5 bases, in that order; junction bases with no gene match: 7. The V gene's germline CDR1 is LGHNA and CDR2 YSLEER. The CDR3 is 13 amino acids. The data were also submitted as part of a second study, on T cells in Graves' hyperthyroidism and ophthalmopathy. That paper states: Stability of Graves' hyperthyroidism was defined as absent ophthalmopathy progression within 18 months. Criteria for exclusion of patients were uncontrolled infection, other autoimmune disease, pregnancy or lactation.

This receptor was obtained from a woman aged 25 to 45 with Graves disease. The chain combines TRBV4-3 with TRBJ2-5; 8 bases are a match to TRBD1. Here the sequenced sample was peripheral blood mononuclear cells (PBMCs), taken at new diagnosis, from a patient treated with antithyroid drugs. CDR3 loop: CASGGQVGETQYF. The CDR3 region has the DNA TGCGCCAGCGGGGGACAGGTGGGCGAGACCCAGTACTTC.